These T cell receptor beta chains were read from a single sample in a study of OX40 agonist ivuxolimab in advanced cancers. Sequenced by immunoSEQ multiplex PCR; TCRdb stores in-frame clones only, minus some. The table lists under 85,000 clones, about 94% of them singletons. This sample comprised CD4+ or CD8+ T cells sorted from blood, obtained in a trial of the OX40 agonist ivuxolimab. The receptors were sampled from an adult with an advanced solid tumor such as melanoma, head and neck, liver or kidney cancer. Each CDR3 is given with its conserved first and last residue. A D gene is named only where the DNA matches it firmly. Where a row states a size, it is once, few, many or the class of an expanded clone; other rows omit it.

>TRBV10-2|NA|NA|TRBJ1-1
TGCGCCTCCAGGGCTAACACTGAAGCTTTCTTT
CASRANTEAFF
>TRBV27|NA|TRBD2|TRBJ2-7
TGTGCCAGCAGCCCCCGGACTAGAGACGAGCAGTACTTC
CASSPRTRDEQYF
>TRBV13|NA|TRBD2|TRBJ2-7
TGTGCCAGCAGCTTAGCCGGACTAGACGACGAGCAGTACTTC
CASSLAGLDDEQYF
>TRBV7-8|NA|TRBD2|TRBJ2-5
TGTGCCAGCAGCCTAGGGCTAGCGGGGGGTGGGTTATTGGAGACCCAGTACTTC
CASSLGLAGGGLLETQYF
>TRBV7-9|NA|NA|TRBJ2-2
TGTGCCACCAACATCCAAGGGGCGATCACCGGGGAGCTGTTTTTT
CATNIQGAITGELFF
>TRBV4-1|NA|NA|TRBJ2-7
TGCGCCAGCAGCCTAGAATGGGGGCGCACGTACGAGCAGTACTTC
CASSLEWGRTYEQYF
>TRBV18|NA|NA|TRBJ2-2
TGTGCCAGCTCCCTCACCGGGGAGCTGTTTTTT
CASSLTGELFF
>TRBV27|NA|NA|TRBJ1-5
TGTGCCAGCAGTACCTACCGGGACCGAGGACAGCCCCAGCATTTT
CASSTYRDRGQPQHF
>TRBV5-6|NA|NA|TRBJ2-7
TGTGCCAGCAGCTGCTTGGATGGGAAGGTGAAGGACTCCTACGAGCAGTACTTC
CASSCLDGKVKDSYEQYF
>TRBV9|once|NA|TRBJ2-5
TGTGCCAGCAGCGTAGGGCAGGGGGGCTCCTTTTGGGAGACCCAGTACTTC
CASSVGQGGSFWETQYF
>TRBV19|NA|NA|TRBJ2-7
TGTGCCAGTAGTAAGGAGGGGATGGGGACCGAGCAGTACTTC
CASSKEGMGTEQYF
>TRBV27|NA|TRBD2|TRBJ2-1
TGTGCCAGCAAACCTTCTAGCGGGAGAAGGTATGAGCAGTTCTTC
CASKPSSGRRYEQFF
>TRBV9|NA|TRBD2|TRBJ2-2
TGTGCCAGCAGCGTAGCGACTAGCGGGGGGAACACCGGGGAGCTGTTTTTT
CASSVATSGGNTGELFF
>TRBV19|NA|TRBD1|TRBJ1-1
TGTGCCAGTAGTACAGACAGGGTCCGGAATACTGAAGCTTTCTTT
CASSTDRVRNTEAFF
>TRBV10-1|NA|NA|TRBJ2-7
TGCGCCAGCAGCGAGCGGGCTCCCTACGAGCAGTACTTC
CASSERAPYEQYF
>TRBV7-8|NA|TRBD2|TRBJ2-1
TGTGCCAGCAGCCTTCTAGCGGGAGAATACAATGAGCAGTTCTTC
CASSLLAGEYNEQFF
>TRBV10-1|once|NA|TRBJ2-2
TGCGCCAGCAGTGAGTCGATCCGGGAGCTGTTTTTT
CASSESIRELFF
>TRBV28|NA|NA|TRBJ2-7
TGTGCCAGCACCTCCGGGGGCGAGCAGTACTTC
CASTSGGEQYF
>TRBV13|NA|TRBD1|TRBJ2-3
TGTGCCAGCAGCTTAATTGGACAGGGGTTCTACGCAGATACGCAGTATTTT
CASSLIGQGFYADTQYF
>TRBV13|NA|NA|TRBJ2-7
TGTGCCAGCAGCTTGGGCAGGGGAGCCTACGAGCAGTACTTC
CASSLGRGAYEQYF
>TRBV6-1|once|TRBD1|TRBJ2-3
TGTGCCAGCAGTATGAGACAGGGGGCCACAGATACGCAGTATTTT
CASSMRQGATDTQYF
>TRBV6-5|once|TRBD2|TRBJ2-5
TGTGCCAGCAGTTCCGCTAGCGGGGGCCAAGAGACCCAGTACTTC
CASSSASGGQETQYF
>TRBV9|NA|TRBD2|TRBJ2-1
TGTGCCAGCAGCGTAGAAGGAGTGGGACTAGCCAGGACCGACAATGAGCAGTTCTTC
CASSVEGVGLARTDNEQFF